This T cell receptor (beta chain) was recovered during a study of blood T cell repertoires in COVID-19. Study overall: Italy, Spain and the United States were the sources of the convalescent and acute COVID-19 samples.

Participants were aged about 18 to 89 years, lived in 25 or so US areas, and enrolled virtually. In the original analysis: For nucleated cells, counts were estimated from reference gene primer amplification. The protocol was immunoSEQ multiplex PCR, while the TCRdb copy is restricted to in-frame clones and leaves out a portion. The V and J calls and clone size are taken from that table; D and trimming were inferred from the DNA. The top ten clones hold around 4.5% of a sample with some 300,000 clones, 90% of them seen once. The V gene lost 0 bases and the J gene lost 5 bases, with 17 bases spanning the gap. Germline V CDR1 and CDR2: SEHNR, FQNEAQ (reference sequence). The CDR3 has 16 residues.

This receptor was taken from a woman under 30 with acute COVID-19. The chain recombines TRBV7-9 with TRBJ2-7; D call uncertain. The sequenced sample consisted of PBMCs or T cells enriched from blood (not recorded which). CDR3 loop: CASSLASTEVFHEQYF. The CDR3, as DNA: TGTGCCAGCAGCTTAGCCTCGACCGAGGTGTTCCACGAGCAGTACTTC.